The 2 T cell receptor beta chains given below trace back to one sample, sequenced in a study of blood T cell repertoires in COVID-19 (dated by TCRdb to about 2020). Libraries were made using the immunoSEQ multiplex PCR assay. TCRdb limited this immuneACCESS table to in-frame rearrangements with V and J called. A share of clones is missing; checked studies link under half to unresolved V genes, and the rest is unexplained. The sample yields around 370,000 clones; around nine tenths were counted once. The ten largest clones take up more than 0.95% of the sample. Sequenced input: PBMCs or T cells enriched from blood (not recorded which). All receptors derive from a woman in her late teens or twenties who had recovered from COVID-19.

DNA of the CDR3: TGTGCCAGCAGCTTATTATACGGACGGGGTGAAAATGAGCAGTTCTTC. It yields the protein CASSLLYGRGENEQFF. This rearrangement joins TRBV7-2 to TRBJ2-1; D might be TRBD2 (5 bases). The CDR3 runs to 16 residues. The V end lost 2 bases, the J end lost 7 bases, and 18 bases lay between the germline ends. CDR1 SGHTA and CDR2 FQGNSA come from the germline V gene.

The chain combines TRBV7-9 with TRBJ2-7; 10 bases map to TRBD2. V lost 0 bases and J lost 0; bases outside the gene matches: 2. CDR1 SEHNR and CDR2 FQNEAQ come from the germline V gene (reference sequence). CDR3 length: 16 amino acids. This chain's CDR3 is CASSLASGGSSYEQYF. In DNA form, the CDR3 reads TGTGCCAGCAGCTTAGCTAGCGGGGGGAGCTCCTACGAGCAGTACTTC.